Reported below is one T cell receptor (beta chain). Its cognate antigen is unknown. This CDR3 comprises 18 residues. The V end lost 5 bases, the J end lost 0 bases, and 22 bases lay between the germline ends. The data were taken from a study of T cell repertoires in cytomegalovirus infection. Study-level points and caveats: The ex vivo response showed dominance by HLA-C-restricted CMV-specific TCR beta clonotypes.

Each CDR3 protein gets one entry after TCRdb re-called the reads with MiXCR. The sample includes fewer than 950,000 distinct CDR3 sequences, less than 35% of them seen just once. Here the sequenced sample was cultured CD8+ T cells from PBMCs, taken from culture after CMV antigen stimulation. This TCR derives from a human donor in good health (CMV status not recorded). Some clones in this sample may be carry-over from other donors' samples. The chain couples TRBV12-3 or TRBV12-4 to TRBJ1-2; D is undetermined. CDR3 sequence reads: CASSHSVLTRGSNYGYTF. Written as DNA, the CDR3 is TGTGCCAGCAGTCACTCGGTCCTCACGCGGGGATCTAACTATGGCTACACCTTC.